This T cell receptor (beta chain) was sequenced during a study of blood T cells in healthy people across ages. For the study at large: Template switching caught about one barcoded beta molecule for each two T cells.

Germline CDR1 is SGHRS and CDR2 is YFSETQ. V dropped 0 bases and J dropped 3 bases, with 9 bases sitting between them. This CDR3 is built from 14 residues. Points from the study as a whole: Per million T cells, TCR beta diversity dropped about linearly as age rose.

At least ten counts were recorded for this clonotype. Its antigen is still unknown. Together with a sample-barcoded 5' primer, a J-beta primer mix was included in a second PCR lasting roughly 6 to 12 cycles. TCRdb itself ran the 5' RACE reads through MiXCR, one entry per CDR3 protein. The sample contains about 1.8 million distinct CDR3 sequences, around half of which appear only once. The genes are TRBV5-1 and TRBJ2-5; the D gene is possibly TRBD1 (6 bases). Sequenced material: blood. This receptor was obtained from a woman aged 40 to 50 in good health. CDR3 nucleotides: TGCGCCAGCAGCTTGGTACAGGGAGAAGAGACCCAGTACTTC. It yields the protein CASSLVQGEETQYF. The complete variable domain, with remaining parts taken from reference TRBV5-1 and TRBJ2-5, reads KAGVTQTPRYLIKTRGQQVTLSCSPISGHRSVSWYQQTPGQGLQFLFEYFSETQRNKGNFPGRFSGRQFSNSRSEMNVSTLELGDSALYLCASSLVQGEETQYFGPGTRLLVL.